Listed below are T cell receptor beta chains from one sample, sequenced in a study of early T cells in non-severe SARS-CoV-2 infection. TCRdb ran MiXCR on the 5' RACE reads and lists one entry per CDR3 protein. The sample has 35,000 to 55,000 distinct CDR3 sequences; approximately 6.2% are singletons. Sequencing was performed on whole blood, taken at baseline. These receptor sequences come from an adult who was a healthcare worker with PCR-confirmed SARS-CoV-2 infection or an uninfected control (not recorded which). CDR3s include the opening cysteine and the closing phenylalanine or tryptophan. The order of the fields is CDR3 DNA, CDR3 protein, V gene, clone size, J gene, D gene. D genes are given only for firm matches. Clone size, where shown, is once, few, many, or a class for clones that have expanded.

TGCGCCAGCAGCCAAGGACAGAATGAAAAACTGTTTTTT	CASSQGQNEKLFF	TRBV4-3	-	TRBJ1-4	-
TGCGCCAGCAGCCAAGATCTAGAGCGGGCCCAGTATTTT	CASSQDLERAQYF	TRBV4-3	many	TRBJ2-3	-
TGTGCCAGCAGCTTAGGTCCGGGCGCCGATACGCAGTATTTT	CASSLGPGADTQYF	TRBV7-6	few	TRBJ2-3	-
TGTGCCAGCAGCCCTTTACCGGGGGGCTCCTACAATGAGCAGTTCTTC	CASSPLPGGSYNEQFF	TRBV3-1	-	TRBJ2-1	TRBD2
TGCAGCATAACTAGCGGAAGAACGTCCACCGGGGAGCTGTTTTTT	CSITSGRTSTGELFF	TRBV29-1	many	TRBJ2-2	TRBD2
TGCGCCAGCAGCCCCGGGTCCGGGGGCTACGAGCAGTACTTC	CASSPGSGGYEQYF	TRBV4-3	few	TRBJ2-7	-
TGTGCCAGCAGCTCTCGACAGGGCTGGCAAGAGACCCAGTACTTC	CASSSRQGWQETQYF	TRBV14	few	TRBJ2-5	TRBD1
TGTGCCAGCAGCTTAAGAGTAGGCGCTGAAGCTTTCTTT	CASSLRVGAEAFF	TRBV7-8	-	TRBJ1-1	-
TGCAGTGCTTACGAGCGGGTCTCTCACAATGAGCAGTTCTTC	CSAYERVSHNEQFF	TRBV20-1	-	TRBJ2-1	-
TGTGCTAGTGGTTCCACAGAGAACACTGAAGCTTTCTTT	CASGSTENTEAFF	TRBV12-5	few	TRBJ1-1	-
TGTGCCAGCAGTTCCTTGGCGGGGTTCTACAATGAGCAGTTCTTC	CASSSLAGFYNEQFF	TRBV27	many	TRBJ2-1	-
TGCGCCAGCAGCCCCGGGACAGGGGTAACTGAAGCTTTCTTT	CASSPGTGVTEAFF	TRBV5-1	few	TRBJ1-1	TRBD1
TGTGCCAGCACCCAGACTAGCACGGCCGGGGAGCTGTTTTTT	CASTQTSTAGELFF	TRBV9	few	TRBJ2-2	TRBD2
TGTGCCAGCAACCCCCCGGGACAGGGAGCTGGAAACACCATATATTTT	CASNPPGQGAGNTIYF	TRBV2	many	TRBJ1-3	TRBD1
TGTGCCAGCAGCCCGGGGGGGGCGGCTGAAGCTTTCTTT	CASSPGGAAEAFF	TRBV14	-	TRBJ1-1	-
TGTGCCAGCAGCTCTAGGCCGGGACAGGGGGCCGGCTACACCTTC	CASSSRPGQGAGYTF	TRBV7-2	-	TRBJ1-2	TRBD1
TGCGCCAGCAGTCAATTAAGGAGTGAGCAGTTCTTC	CASSQLRSEQFF	TRBV23-1	many	TRBJ2-1	-
TGTGCCAGCAGTTTAACTAGGGGTGCCGCGGGGGAGCAGTACTTC	CASSLTRGAAGEQYF	TRBV12-3/TRBV12-4	-	TRBJ2-7	-
TGTGCCAGCAGCTTAGAGTCGCGGGGCACTGAAGCTTTCTTT	CASSLESRGTEAFF	TRBV7-2	few	TRBJ1-1	-
TGCGCCAGCAGCCAAGGACGGAATAGCAATGAGCAGTTCTTC	CASSQGRNSNEQFF	TRBV4-3	-	TRBJ2-1	-
TGCAGCGTCCTTGGACTTCGAAGCTACGAGCAGTACTTC	CSVLGLRSYEQYF	TRBV29-1	many	TRBJ2-7	-
TGTGCCAGCAGCTTTACCGGGAGCTCCTACAATGAGCAGTTCTTC	CASSFTGSSYNEQFF	TRBV7-6	many	TRBJ2-1	-
TGTGCCAGCAGCTTAGGTTGGACATTTAAGGATGAGCAGTTCTTC	CASSLGWTFKDEQFF	TRBV11-2	many	TRBJ2-1	-
TGTGCCAGCAGCGCCACACCGGCGGGGTATACGCAGTATTTT	CASSATPAGYTQYF	TRBV7-2	-	TRBJ2-3	-